The entry below describes one T cell receptor (beta chain). Its antigen is still unknown. The PCR employed 60 Vbeta primers together with 13 Jbeta primers. Repertoires were generated with immunoSEQ multiplex PCR, while TCRdb's copy carries only in-frame clones and drops some. The sample has 150,000 to 250,000 clones; approximately 85% are singletons. The data derive from a study of cytomegalovirus exposure and HLA in healthy donors. Notes on the study in general: TCR beta V- and J-gene trimming, according to a later analysis, was linked to a missense DCLRE1C variant.

Germline V gives CDR1 MNHNY, CDR2 SVGAGI (reference sequence). This CDR3 contains 13 residues. Trimming stripped 4 bases from V and 6 bases from J, with 12 bases between. The sample consisted of PBMCs. The chain is built from TRBV6-6 and TRBJ1-2, with a weak D call TRBD1 (6 bases). The clonotype was recovered from a woman aged 45-65 years in good health and CMV-seropositive. DNA for the CDR3: TGTGCCAGCAGTTCGAGGGGGAATGATGGCTACACCTTC. Translated: CASSSRGNDGYTF.